This T cell receptor beta chain is from a study of cytomegalovirus exposure and HLA in healthy donors. Overall study findings and caveats: Productive rates of about 90% or about 30% were seen for most TCR beta V segments in an earlier analysis. It is likely that the observed cluster of highly shared sequence variants was a sequencing artifact. Based on reports, TCR beta sequences accurately predicted HLA-A and HLA-B alleles for most subjects.

The PCR was carried out with 60 Vbeta primers and 13 Jbeta primers. The repertoire was sequenced with immunoSEQ multiplex PCR; TCRdb's copy has only in-frame clones and lacks some. Seen here are about 90,000 clones, roughly 79% observed once, and the top ten hold approximately 0.6%. In regard to this clone: Its antigen is not identified.

CDR1 and CDR2 (germline): SGHRS, YFSETQ. V gave up 4 bases and J gave up 7 bases; unmatched junction bases: 7. There are 16 residues in the CDR3. The V call is TRBV5-1, the J call TRBJ2-1; 14 nucleotides match TRBD2. The TCR comes from a man in his thirties or forties in good health and CMV-seronegative. The source material was PBMCs. CDR3 DNA: TGCGCCAGCAGCCCGCAGGGACTAGCGGGAGCTAATGAGCAGTTCTTC. It codes for CASSPQGLAGANEQFF.